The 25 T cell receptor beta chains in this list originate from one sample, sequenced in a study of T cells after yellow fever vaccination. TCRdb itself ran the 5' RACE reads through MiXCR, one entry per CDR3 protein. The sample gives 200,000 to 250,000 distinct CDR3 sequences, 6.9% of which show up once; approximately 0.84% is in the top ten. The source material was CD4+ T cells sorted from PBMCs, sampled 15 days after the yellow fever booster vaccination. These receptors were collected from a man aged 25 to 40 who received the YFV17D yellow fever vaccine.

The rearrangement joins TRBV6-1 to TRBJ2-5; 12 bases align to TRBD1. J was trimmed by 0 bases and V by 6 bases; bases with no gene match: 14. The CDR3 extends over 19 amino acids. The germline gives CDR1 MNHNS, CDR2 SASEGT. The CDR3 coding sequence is TGTGCCAGCAGCCGGAGAAGCCTTGGGACAGGGGGCCACCAAGAGACCCAGTACTTC. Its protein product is CASSRRSLGTGGHQETQYF.

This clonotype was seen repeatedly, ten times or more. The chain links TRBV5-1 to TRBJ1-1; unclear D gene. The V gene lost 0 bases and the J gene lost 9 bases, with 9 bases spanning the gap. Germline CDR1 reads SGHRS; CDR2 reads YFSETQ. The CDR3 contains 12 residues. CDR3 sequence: CASSLDGPQAFF. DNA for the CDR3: TGCGCCAGCAGCTTGGACGGACCCCAAGCTTTCTTT.

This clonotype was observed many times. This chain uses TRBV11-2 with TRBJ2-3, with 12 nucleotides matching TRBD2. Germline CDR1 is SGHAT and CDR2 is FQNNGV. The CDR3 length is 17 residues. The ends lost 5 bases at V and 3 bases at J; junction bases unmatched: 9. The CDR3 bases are TGTGCCAGCAGCGTATACGGACTAGCGGGATTAACAGATACGCAGTATTTT. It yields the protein CASSVYGLAGLTDTQYF. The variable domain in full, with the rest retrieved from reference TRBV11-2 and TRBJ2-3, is EAGVAQSPRYKIIEKRQSVAFWCNPISGHATLYWYQQILGQGPKLLIQFQNNGVVDDSQLPKDRFSAERLKGVDSTLKIQPAKLEDSAVYLCASSVYGLAGLTDTQYFGPGTRLTVL.

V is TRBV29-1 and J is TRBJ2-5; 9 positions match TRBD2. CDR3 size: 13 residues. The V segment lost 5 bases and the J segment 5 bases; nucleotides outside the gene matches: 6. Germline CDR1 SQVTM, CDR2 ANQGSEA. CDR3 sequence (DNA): TGCAGCGTTAATGCGGGAGGGTTGGAGACCCAGTACTTC. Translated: CSVNAGGLETQYF. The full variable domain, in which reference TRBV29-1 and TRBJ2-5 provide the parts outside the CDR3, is SAVISQKPSRDICQRGTSLTIQCQVDSQVTMMFWYRQQPGQSLTLIATANQGSEATYESGFVIDKFPISRPNLTFSTLTVSNMSPEDSSIYLCSVNAGGLETQYFGPGTRLLVL.

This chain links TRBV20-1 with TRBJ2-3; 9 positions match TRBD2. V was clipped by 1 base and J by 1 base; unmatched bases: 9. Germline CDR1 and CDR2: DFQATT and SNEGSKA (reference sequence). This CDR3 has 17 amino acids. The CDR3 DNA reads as TGCAGTGCTAGAGGCCGGCTTAGCGGGGGTGGCACAGATACGCAGTATTTT. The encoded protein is CSARGRLSGGGTDTQYF.

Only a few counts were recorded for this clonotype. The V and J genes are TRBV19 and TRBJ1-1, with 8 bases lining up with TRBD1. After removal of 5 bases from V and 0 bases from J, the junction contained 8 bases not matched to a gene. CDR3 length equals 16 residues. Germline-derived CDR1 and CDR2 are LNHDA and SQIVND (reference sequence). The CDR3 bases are TGTGCCAGTAGTCCGCGGACAGGGTCCATGAACACTGAAGCTTTCTTT. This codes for CASSPRTGSMNTEAFF.

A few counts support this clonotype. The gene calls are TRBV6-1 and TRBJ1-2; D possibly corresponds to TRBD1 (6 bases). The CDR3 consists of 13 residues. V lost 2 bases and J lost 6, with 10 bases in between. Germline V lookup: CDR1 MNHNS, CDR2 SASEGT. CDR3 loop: CASSETSGDGYTF. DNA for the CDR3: TGTGCCAGCAGTGAAACTTCAGGGGATGGCTACACCTTC.

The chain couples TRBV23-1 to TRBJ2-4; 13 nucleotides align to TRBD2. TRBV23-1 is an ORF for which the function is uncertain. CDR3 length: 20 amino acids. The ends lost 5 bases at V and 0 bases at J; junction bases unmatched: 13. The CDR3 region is CASSLRTSGRKGLAKNIQYF. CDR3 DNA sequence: TGCGCCAGCAGTTTAAGGACTAGCGGGAGAAAAGGGCTAGCCAAAAACATTCAGTACTTC.

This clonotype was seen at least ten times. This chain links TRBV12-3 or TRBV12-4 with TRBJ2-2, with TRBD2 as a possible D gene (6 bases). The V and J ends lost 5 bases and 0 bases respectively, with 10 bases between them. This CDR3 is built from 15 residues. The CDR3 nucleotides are TGTGCCAGCAGTCGCAGACTAGCGAACACCGGGGAGCTGTTTTTT. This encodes CASSRRLANTGELFF.

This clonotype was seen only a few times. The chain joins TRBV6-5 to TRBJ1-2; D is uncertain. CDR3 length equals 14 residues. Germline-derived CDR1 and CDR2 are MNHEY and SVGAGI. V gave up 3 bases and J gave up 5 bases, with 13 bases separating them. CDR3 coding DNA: TGTGCCAGCAGTTATCCGGGAAGGGAGTATGGCTACACCTTC. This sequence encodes CASSYPGREYGYTF.

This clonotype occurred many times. Here the CDR3 reads CASSLEDRGYGYTF. CDR3 DNA: TGTGCCAGCAGCTTAGAGGACAGGGGCTATGGCTACACCTTC. The chain recombines TRBV7-6 with TRBJ1-2, with 9 nucleotides matching TRBD1. CDR1 SGHVS and CDR2 FNYEAQ come from the germline V gene. This CDR3 has 14 residues. V was clipped by 1 base and J by 4 bases; unmatched bases: 1.

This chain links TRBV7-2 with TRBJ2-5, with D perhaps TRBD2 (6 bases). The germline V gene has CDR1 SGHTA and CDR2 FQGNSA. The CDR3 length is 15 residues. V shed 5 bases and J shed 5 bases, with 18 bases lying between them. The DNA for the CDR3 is TGTGCCAGCAGCCCCGGGACTGCGAAAGAGGAGACCCAGTACTTC. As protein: CASSPGTAKEETQYF.

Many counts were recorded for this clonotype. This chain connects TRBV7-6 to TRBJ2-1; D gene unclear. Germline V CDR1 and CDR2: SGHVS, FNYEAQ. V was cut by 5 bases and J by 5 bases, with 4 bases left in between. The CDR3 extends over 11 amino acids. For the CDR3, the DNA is TGTGCCAGCAGCCAACACAATGAGCAGTTCTTC. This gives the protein CASSQHNEQFF.

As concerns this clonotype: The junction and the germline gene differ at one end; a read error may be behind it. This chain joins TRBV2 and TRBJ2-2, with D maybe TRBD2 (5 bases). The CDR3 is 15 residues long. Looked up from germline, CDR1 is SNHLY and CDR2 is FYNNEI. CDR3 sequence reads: CASSEEGGPTWELFF. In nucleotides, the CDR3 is TGTGCCAGCAGTGAAGAGGGCGGGCCCACCTGGGAGCTGTTTTTT.

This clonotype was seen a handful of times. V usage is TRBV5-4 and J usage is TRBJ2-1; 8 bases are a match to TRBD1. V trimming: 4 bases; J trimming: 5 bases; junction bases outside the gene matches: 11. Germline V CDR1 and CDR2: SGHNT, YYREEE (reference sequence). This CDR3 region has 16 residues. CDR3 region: CASSIRQGPSNNEQFF. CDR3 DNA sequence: TGTGCCAGCAGCATTAGACAGGGGCCTTCGAACAATGAGCAGTTCTTC.

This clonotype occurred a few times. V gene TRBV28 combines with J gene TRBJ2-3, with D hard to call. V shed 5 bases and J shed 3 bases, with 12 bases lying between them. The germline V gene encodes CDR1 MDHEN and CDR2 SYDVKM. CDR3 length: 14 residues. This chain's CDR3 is CASSLPGITDTQYF. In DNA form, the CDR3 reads TGTGCCAGCAGTCTGCCCGGAATTACAGATACGCAGTATTTT.

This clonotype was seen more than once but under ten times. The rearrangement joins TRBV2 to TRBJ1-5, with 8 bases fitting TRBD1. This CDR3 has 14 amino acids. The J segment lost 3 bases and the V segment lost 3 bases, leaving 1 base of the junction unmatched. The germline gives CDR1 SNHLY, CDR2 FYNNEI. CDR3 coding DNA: TGTGCCAGCAGTGAGGACAGGGTCAATCAGCCCCAGCATTTT. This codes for CASSEDRVNQPQHF.

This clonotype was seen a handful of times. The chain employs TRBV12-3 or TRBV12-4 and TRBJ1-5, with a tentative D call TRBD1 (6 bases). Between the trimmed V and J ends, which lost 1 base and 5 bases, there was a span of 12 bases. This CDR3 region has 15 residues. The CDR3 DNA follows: TGTGCCAGCAGTTTAGTGGGGGGCAGGGATCAGCCCCAGCATTTT. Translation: CASSLVGGRDQPQHF.

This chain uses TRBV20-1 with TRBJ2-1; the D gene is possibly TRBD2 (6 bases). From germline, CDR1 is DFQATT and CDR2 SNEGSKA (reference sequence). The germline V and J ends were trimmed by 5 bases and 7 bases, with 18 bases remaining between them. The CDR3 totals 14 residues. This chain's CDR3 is CSALARGLRNEQFF. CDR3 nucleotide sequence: TGCAGTGCTCTAGCGAGGGGCCTGAGGAATGAGCAGTTCTTC.

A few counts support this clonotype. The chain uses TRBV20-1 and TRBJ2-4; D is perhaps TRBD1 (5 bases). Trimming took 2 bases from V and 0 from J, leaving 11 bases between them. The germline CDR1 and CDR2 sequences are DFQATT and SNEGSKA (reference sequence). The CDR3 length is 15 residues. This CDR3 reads CSARTGGVAKNIQYF. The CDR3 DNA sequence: TGCAGTGCTAGAACAGGCGGAGTAGCCAAAAACATTCAGTACTTC.

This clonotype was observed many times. CDR3 region: CASSPEKTQYF. In DNA form, the CDR3 reads TGTGCCAGCAGCCCGGAGAAGACCCAGTACTTC. The rearrangement links TRBV7-2 to TRBJ2-5, with D unresolved. In germline, CDR1 is SGHTA, CDR2 FQGNSA. CDR3 length: 11 amino acids. Trimming removed 5 bases from V and 6 bases from J, with 7 bases in between.

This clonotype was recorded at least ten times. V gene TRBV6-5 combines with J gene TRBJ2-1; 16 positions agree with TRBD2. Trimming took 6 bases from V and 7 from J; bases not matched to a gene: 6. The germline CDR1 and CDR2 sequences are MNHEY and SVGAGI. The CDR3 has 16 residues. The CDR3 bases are TGTGCCAGCAGCAAAGGGACTAGCGGGAGGGGGAATGAGCAGTTCTTC. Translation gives CASSKGTSGRGNEQFF.

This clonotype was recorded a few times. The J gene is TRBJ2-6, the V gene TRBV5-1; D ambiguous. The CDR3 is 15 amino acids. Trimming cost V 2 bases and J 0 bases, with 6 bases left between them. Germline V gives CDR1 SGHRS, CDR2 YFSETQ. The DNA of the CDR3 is TGCGCCAGCAGCTTTGGTAGCTCTGGGGCCAACGTCCTGACTTTC. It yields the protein CASSFGSSGANVLTF. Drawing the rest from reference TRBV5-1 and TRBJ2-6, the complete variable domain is KAGVTQTPRYLIKTRGQQVTLSCSPISGHRSVSWYQQTPGQGLQFLFEYFSETQRNKGNFPGRFSGRQFSNSRSEMNVSTLELGDSALYLCASSFGSSGANVLTFGAGSRLTVL.

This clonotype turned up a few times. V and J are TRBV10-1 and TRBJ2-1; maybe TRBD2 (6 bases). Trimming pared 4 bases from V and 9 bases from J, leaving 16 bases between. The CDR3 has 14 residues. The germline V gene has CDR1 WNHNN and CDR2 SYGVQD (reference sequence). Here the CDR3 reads CASSVGGMGPEQFF. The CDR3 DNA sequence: TGCGCCAGCAGTGTTGGCGGGATGGGACCTGAGCAGTTCTTC.

The CDR3 DNA reads TGTGCCAGCGGGGGACAGGGCAAGAGCTACGAGCAGTACTTC. Encoded protein: CASGGQGKSYEQYF. The chain carries TRBV28 and TRBJ2-7; 9 nucleotides align to TRBD1. The CDR3 extends over 14 amino acids. With V trimmed by 8 bases and J by 3 bases, 8 bases remained unmatched. From germline, CDR1 is MDHEN and CDR2 SYDVKM. Variable domain in full (rest from reference TRBV28 and TRBJ2-7): DVKVTQSSRYLVKRTGEKVFLECVQDMDHENMFWYRQDPGLGLRLIYFSYDVKMKEKGDIPEGYSVSREKKERFSLILESASTNQTSMYLCASGGQGKSYEQYFGPGTRLTVT.